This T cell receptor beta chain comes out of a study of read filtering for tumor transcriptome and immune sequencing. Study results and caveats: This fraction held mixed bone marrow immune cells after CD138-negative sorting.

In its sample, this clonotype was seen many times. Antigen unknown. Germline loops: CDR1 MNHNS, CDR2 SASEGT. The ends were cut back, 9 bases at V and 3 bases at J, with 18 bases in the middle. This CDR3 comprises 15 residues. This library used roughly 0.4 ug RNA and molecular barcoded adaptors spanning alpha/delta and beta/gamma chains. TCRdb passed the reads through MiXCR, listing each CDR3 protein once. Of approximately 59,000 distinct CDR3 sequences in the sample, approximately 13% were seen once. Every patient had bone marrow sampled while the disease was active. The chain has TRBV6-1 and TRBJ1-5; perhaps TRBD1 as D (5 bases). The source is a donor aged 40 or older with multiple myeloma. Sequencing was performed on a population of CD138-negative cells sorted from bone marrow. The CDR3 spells CASSSSTGVNQPQHF. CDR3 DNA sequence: TGTGCCAGTAGTAGTAGTACAGGCGTCAATCAGCCCCAGCATTTT.